A selection of T cell receptor beta chains follows, all from one sample in a study of control samples from healthy donors and cancer patients. Sequenced by immunoSEQ multiplex PCR; TCRdb stores in-frame clones only, minus some. The sample has fewer than 90,000 clones, about 80% seen once; the top ten hold 25% to 35%. The sequenced sample consisted of blood. The source of these receptors is a man in his forties or fifties in good health. CDR3s include the opening cysteine and the closing phenylalanine or tryptophan. The D gene is left open where the match is weak. Clone size, where shown, is once, few, many, or a class for clones that have expanded.

j_call,v_call,d_call,clone_size,cdr3_aa,cdr3_nt
TRBJ2-3,TRBV7-8,NA,NA,CASSEGGRVDTQYF,TGTGCCAGCAGCGAGGGGGGGCGCGTAGATACGCAGTATTTT
TRBJ1-2,TRBV5-1,NA,few,CASSLAAGSYYGYTF,TGCGCCAGCAGCTTGGCCGCAGGGTCCTACTATGGCTACACCTTC
TRBJ2-7,TRBV15,NA,NA,CATSRDVLEEQYF,TGTGCCACCAGCAGAGATGTTCTGGAGGAGCAGTACTTC
TRBJ1-2,TRBV28,NA,NA,CASSLGGTLNYGYTF,TGTGCCAGCAGTTTGGGAGGGACACTAAACTATGGCTACACCTTC
TRBJ1-1,TRBV9,TRBD1,NA,CASTQDTGVVTEAFF,TGTGCCAGCACCCAAGACACAGGGGTGGTCACTGAAGCTTTCTTT
TRBJ2-5,TRBV20-1,NA,NA,CSASGPLGGVVAETQYF,TGCAGTGCTAGTGGCCCTCTTGGGGGAGTGGTAGCGGAGACCCAGTACTTC
TRBJ1-4,TRBV28,NA,once,CASSSPGTHNEKLFF,TGTGCCAGCAGTTCTCCCGGGACACATAATGAAAAACTGTTTTTT
TRBJ1-1,TRBV7-7,NA,NA,CASSLNGNTEAFF,TGTGCTAGCAGCTTAAACGGGAACACTGAAGCTTTCTTT
TRBJ1-2,TRBV10-2,TRBD1,NA,CASSEQRQGARGYTF,TGCGCCAGCAGTGAGCAGAGACAGGGGGCGCGAGGCTACACCTTC
TRBJ2-3,TRBV28,NA,once,CASSKGERGTDTQYF,TGTGCCAGCAGCAAGGGGGAACGCGGCACAGATACGCAGTATTTT
TRBJ2-1,TRBV5-1,NA,NA,CASSVTAGTKSYNEQFF,TGCGCCAGCAGCGTAACCGCCGGGACAAAATCCTACAATGAGCAGTTCTTC
TRBJ2-7,TRBV27,NA,NA,CASRAPGLQVNEQYF,TGTGCCAGCAGAGCCCCGGGATTACAGGTGAACGAGCAGTACTTC
TRBJ2-1,TRBV7-9,NA,NA,CASARVPQQFF,TGTGCCAGCGCCCGGGTGCCCCAGCAGTTCTTC
TRBJ1-3,TRBV25-1,NA,NA,CASSESANTIYF,TGTGCCAGCAGTGAATCGGCAAACACCATATATTTT
TRBJ1-6,TRBV9,NA,NA,CASEGGSVLHF,TGTGCCAGCGAGGGCGGGAGTGTCCTCCACTTT
TRBJ1-6,TRBV12-3/TRBV12-4,NA,NA,CAISRANSPLHF,TGTGCCATCTCTCGGGCGAATTCACCCCTCCACTTT
TRBJ2-1,TRBV9,TRBD2,NA,CASSRTGTSYNEQFF,TGTGCCAGCAGCCGTACGGGGACTAGCTACAATGAGCAGTTCTTC
TRBJ2-3,TRBV7-3,NA,NA,CASSVNGDTQYF,TGTGCCAGCAGTGTTAATGGGGATACGCAGTATTTT
TRBJ2-1,TRBV5-1,NA,NA,CASTPGGGYNEQFF,TGCGCCAGCACCCCGGGGGGCGGCTACAATGAGCAGTTCTTC
TRBJ2-6,TRBV4-2,NA,NA,CASSPAFDISLGANVLTF,TGTGCCAGCAGCCCCGCGTTCGACATCTCCCTCGGGGCCAACGTCCTGACTTTC
TRBJ1-6,TRBV7-2,NA,NA,CASSGRNPNSPLHF,TGTGCCAGCAGCGGCAGGAATCCTAATTCACCCCTCCACTTT
TRBJ1-3,TRBV29-1,NA,NA,CSVDGGNTIYF,TGCAGCGTTGACGGTGGAAACACCATATATTTT
TRBJ1-1,TRBV9,NA,NA,CASSVGENTEAFF,TGTGCCAGCAGCGTCGGGGAGAACACTGAAGCTTTCTTT
TRBJ2-7,TRBV27,NA,NA,CASSSEGGTLSEQYF,TGTGCCAGCAGTTCCGAGGGCGGGACCCTATCCGAGCAGTACTTC